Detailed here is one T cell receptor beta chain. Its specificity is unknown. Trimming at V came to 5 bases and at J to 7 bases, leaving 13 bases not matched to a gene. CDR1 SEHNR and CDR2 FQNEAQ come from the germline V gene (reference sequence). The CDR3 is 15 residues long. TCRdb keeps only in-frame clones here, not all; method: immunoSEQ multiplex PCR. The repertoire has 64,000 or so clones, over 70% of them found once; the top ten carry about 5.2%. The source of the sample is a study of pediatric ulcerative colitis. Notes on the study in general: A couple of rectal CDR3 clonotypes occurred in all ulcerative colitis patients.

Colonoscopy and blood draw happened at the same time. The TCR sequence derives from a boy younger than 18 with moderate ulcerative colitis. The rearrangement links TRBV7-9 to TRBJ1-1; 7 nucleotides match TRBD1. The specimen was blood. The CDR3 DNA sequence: TGTGCCAGCAGCGTAGACAGGGTTCGGATTGGTGAAGCTTTCTTT. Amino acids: CASSVDRVRIGEAFF.